Below are 9 T cell receptor beta chains sequenced from a single sample in a study of regulatory T cells in long-lasting Graves disease. Specified time point: newly diagnosed GD, antithyroid drugs for less than 3 months. There was RNA extracted from PBMCs, and the TCR library was made from it. Arm-PCR of CDR3 regions and iRepertoire HTBI primers were used to build TCR beta libraries. Each CDR3 protein gets one entry after TCRdb re-called the multiplex PCR reads with MiXCR. The table lists 350,000 to 500,000 distinct CDR3 sequences, about 15% of them singletons. The same data also went into a second study, on T cells in Graves' hyperthyroidism and ophthalmopathy.

The sample in question was peripheral blood mononuclear cells (PBMCs), obtained at new diagnosis, from a patient treated with antithyroid drugs. The receptors derive from a woman aged 45 to 65 with Graves disease.

The table lists this clonotype with a few counts. The chain employs TRBV6-5 and TRBJ2-7, with D perhaps matching TRBD1 (6 bases). The CDR3 loop spans 14 amino acids. Deletions cut 2 bases from V and 1 base from J, with 9 bases between. CDR1 and CDR2 from the germline V gene are MNHEY and SVGAGI. CDR3: CASSYLTGSYEQYF. As DNA, the CDR3 is TGTGCCAGCAGTTACCTGACAGGTTCCTACGAGCAGTACTTC.

This clonotype was recorded at least ten times. V gene TRBV7-9 combines with J gene TRBJ1-2; unclear D gene. The CDR3 spans 12 residues. Germline loops: CDR1 SEHNR, CDR2 FQNEAQ (reference sequence). V lost 5 bases, J lost 4 bases, and 8 bases lay in between. The CDR3 sequence is CASSSGRYGYTF. CDR3 sequence (DNA): TGTGCCAGCAGCAGCGGACGCTATGGCTACACCTTC.

This clonotype has more than one count but fewer than ten. The J gene is TRBJ2-7, the V gene TRBV20-1, with 8 bases aligning to TRBD2. The CDR3 spans 14 residues. Per the germline V gene, CDR1 is DFQATT and CDR2 is SNEGSKA (reference sequence). The V segment lost 2 bases and the J segment 6 bases; nucleotides outside the gene matches: 9. The CDR3 protein is CSARWGRTSSEQYF. The CDR3 DNA reads as TGCAGTGCTAGATGGGGACGGACTAGCTCCGAGCAGTACTTC.

The chain carries TRBV6-2 or TRBV6-3 and TRBJ2-7; the match to TRBD2 covers 8 bases. J was trimmed by 5 bases and V by 5 bases; bases with no gene match: 11. Germline V gene data show CDR1 as MNHEY and CDR2 as SVGEGT. The CDR3 loop spans 15 amino acids. Here the CDR3 reads CASSEFSGSPHEQYF. Written as DNA, the CDR3 is TGTGCCAGCAGTGAATTCAGCGGGAGTCCCCACGAGCAGTACTTC.

At least ten counts were recorded for this clonotype. Here the CDR3 reads CASSHRQLFSSEAFF. The CDR3 DNA reads TGTGCCAGCAGCCATCGACAGCTGTTCTCGTCTGAAGCTTTCTTT. The chain employs TRBV3-1 and TRBJ1-1; a weak D match, TRBD1 (5 bases). The length of the CDR3 is 15 residues. The V gene's germline CDR1 is LGHDT and CDR2 YNNKEL (reference sequence). V was clipped by 3 bases and J by 6 bases, with 17 bases between them.

V and J are TRBV19 and TRBJ2-1; D possibly corresponds to TRBD2 (5 bases). Germline loops: CDR1 LNHDA, CDR2 SQIVND (reference sequence). This CDR3 has 13 residues. V was pared by 7 bases and J by 5 bases, with 12 bases between. CDR3 sequence: CASTPTIDNEQFF. DNA for the CDR3: TGTGCCAGTACCCCGACTATTGACAATGAGCAGTTCTTC.

The gene calls are TRBV12-3 or TRBV12-4 and TRBJ1-3; no definite D call. V lost 3 bases and J lost 0, with 6 bases in between. This CDR3 comprises 14 residues. CDR3 bases: TGTGCCAGCAGTTTCTCAGGCTCTGGAAACACCATATATTTT. Amino acid sequence: CASSFSGSGNTIYF.

There are a few counts of this clonotype. The chain joins TRBV20-1 to TRBJ2-3; 7 bases fit TRBD2. This CDR3 is 15 amino acids long. The germline V gene has CDR1 DFQATT and CDR2 SNEGSKA (reference sequence). With 0 bases clipped from V and 2 bases from J, the junction kept 5 bases outside the gene matches. The CDR3: CSARDRTSDTDTQYF. The CDR3 bases are TGCAGTGCTAGAGATCGGACTAGTGACACAGATACGCAGTATTTT.

This clonotype was detected a few times. One end of the junction is discordant with germline, which a read error may explain. V gene TRBV6-1 combines with J gene TRBJ2-7; 8 bases match TRBD1. There are 17 residues in the CDR3. Germline V gene sequence: CDR1 MNHNS, CDR2 SASEGT. For the CDR3, the DNA is TGTGCCAGCAGTGAAGGAAGGACAGGGAGTCGCTCCTACGGGCAGTACTTC. Its protein product is CASSEGRTGSRSYGQYF.